One and the same sample provided the 21 T cell receptor beta chains below, sequenced in a study of T cell responses to AZD1222 COVID-19 vaccine. The table came from immunoSEQ multiplex PCR; TCRdb's copy has only in-frame clones and leaves some out. The data show hundreds of thousands of clones, approximately 94% seen once. The sample consisted of peripheral blood, taken on day 0 of MenACWY control vaccination. The receptors stem from an adult in good health.

The J gene is TRBJ1-4, the V gene TRBV2, with TRBD1 matching 8 bases. Trimming at V came to 7 bases and at J to 3 bases, leaving 7 bases not matched to a gene. The CDR3 totals 15 residues. Germline CDR1 SNHLY, CDR2 FYNNEI. CDR3 DNA sequence: TGTGCCAGCAAACCAGGGGGCCTGGCTAATGAAAAACTGTTTTTT. Its protein product is CASKPGGLANEKLFF.

The chain couples TRBV5-5 to TRBJ1-3; D gene unclear. The length of the CDR3 is 13 residues. Germline V lookup: CDR1 SGHKS, CDR2 YYEKEE (reference sequence). Trimming took 3 bases from V and 7 from J, leaving 11 bases between them. CDR3: CASSSPGGNTIYF. The CDR3 DNA reads as TGTGCCAGCAGCTCGCCGGGAGGCAACACCATATATTTT.

The CDR3 bases are TGTGCCAGCATACCGGGCGGCAGACCCTCACCCCTCCACTTT. This gives the protein CASIPGGRPSPLHF. This rearrangement joins TRBV7-2 to TRBJ1-6, with unresolved D. This CDR3 spans 14 amino acids. CDR1 and CDR2 from the germline V gene are SGHTA and FQGNSA. V was trimmed by 7 bases and J by 10 bases, leaving 17 bases between them.

The chain has TRBV27 and TRBJ1-4, with 9 bases lining up with TRBD1. The CDR3 has 15 amino acids. Unmatched junction bases numbered 6, after V lost 5 bases and J lost 5 bases. The V gene's germline CDR1 is MNHEY and CDR2 SMNVEV (reference sequence). CDR3 protein: CASSGGTGQNEKLFF. The CDR3 region has the DNA TGTGCCAGCAGTGGGGGGACAGGGCAGAATGAAAAACTGTTTTTT.

The chain employs TRBV7-2 and TRBJ2-4; D perhaps matches TRBD2 (6 bases). This CDR3 contains 14 residues. V lost 3 bases and J lost 9, with 15 bases in between. Germline V gene lookup returns CDR1 SGHTA and CDR2 FQGNSA. CDR3 loop: CASSFGSRVAIQYF. In nucleotides, the CDR3 is TGTGCCAGCAGCTTCGGGAGCAGGGTAGCCATTCAGTACTTC.

The chain joins TRBV29-1 to TRBJ2-3, with a possible D match to TRBD1 (5 bases). The CDR3 runs 13 residues. Per germline, CDR1 SQVTM and CDR2 ANQGSEA. The germline V and J ends were trimmed by 4 bases and 2 bases, with 10 bases remaining between them. The CDR3 DNA follows: TGCAGCGTTGCACAGGCCCTCACAGATACGCAGTATTTT. This gives the protein CSVAQALTDTQYF.

The chain employs TRBV5-1 and TRBJ2-7; 7 nucleotides align to TRBD2. This CDR3 is 14 amino acids long. Germline assignment: CDR1 SGHRS and CDR2 YFSETQ. J gave up 6 bases and V 0 bases, and 6 bases lay outside the gene matches. The CDR3 reads CASSLGDYSGEQYF. The CDR3 nucleotides read TGCGCCAGCAGCTTGGGGGACTATTCGGGCGAGCAGTACTTC.

The chain joins TRBV29-1 to TRBJ1-3; no definite D call. This CDR3 contains 14 residues. V was pared by 4 bases and J by 2 bases, with 12 bases between. Germline V lookup: CDR1 SQVTM, CDR2 ANQGSEA. The CDR3 DNA reads TGCAGCGTTGCATGGACGGTCGCTGGAAACACCATATATTTT. Translated, it gives CSVAWTVAGNTIYF.

The chain is built from TRBV12-3 or TRBV12-4 and TRBJ1-2; 7 positions match TRBD1. This CDR3 comprises 13 residues. The V and J ends lost 5 bases and 4 bases, in that order; junction bases with no gene match: 4. The CDR3 is CASSPGTVYGYTF. DNA of the CDR3: TGTGCCAGCAGTCCCGGGACAGTCTATGGCTACACCTTC.

This clone appeared once. The V gene is TRBV7-2, the J gene TRBJ2-3; tentatively, D is TRBD1 or TRBD2 (5 bases each). This CDR3 has 17 amino acids. Trimming cost V 2 bases and J 2 bases, with 17 bases left between them. Germline CDR1 reads SGHTA; CDR2 reads FQGNSA. CDR3 in amino acids: CASSLTAVGVYTDTQYF. The CDR3 coding sequence is TGTGCCAGCAGCTTAACGGCAGTGGGGGTTTACACAGATACGCAGTATTTT. Filled out from reference TRBV7-2 and TRBJ2-3, the complete variable domain reads GAGVSQSPSNKVTEKGKDVELRCDPISGHTALYWYRQSLGQGLEFLIYFQGNSAPDKSGLPSDRFSAERTGGSVSTLTIQRTQQEDSAVYLCASSLTAVGVYTDTQYFGPGTRLTVL.

This sequence joins TRBV19 and TRBJ1-2; D unresolved. The CDR3 contains 14 residues. Trimming stripped 5 bases from V and 2 bases from J, with 12 bases between. CDR1 and CDR2 from the germline V gene are LNHDA and SQIVND (reference sequence). CDR3 nucleotide sequence: TGTGCCAGTAGTCCCCCGCACTTAAACTATGGCTACACCTTC. Its protein is CASSPPHLNYGYTF.

The V gene is TRBV9, the J gene TRBJ2-5; 8 bases map to TRBD1. This CDR3 is built from 16 residues. Germline V CDR1 and CDR2: SGDLS, YYNGEE. Trimming removed 0 bases from V and 5 bases from J; junction bases left unmatched: 9. In DNA form, the CDR3 reads TGTGCCAGCAGCGTAGAGGCCAGGGGGCCCGGGGAGACCCAGTACTTC. The encoded protein is CASSVEARGPGETQYF.

The chain carries TRBV4-3 and TRBJ2-7; no firm D call. This CDR3 spans 15 amino acids. V was cut by 4 bases and J by 6 bases, with 19 bases left in between. Germline CDR1 LGHNA, CDR2 YSLEER. This chain's CDR3 is CASSRDPDTRGEQYF. CDR3 sequence (DNA): TGCGCCAGCAGCCGAGACCCCGACACCCGCGGCGAGCAGTACTTC.

A note on this clone: The same CDR3 is also encoded by other DNA sequences in this sample. The V and J genes are TRBV2 and TRBJ1-4; D not resolved. Germline loops: CDR1 SNHLY, CDR2 FYNNEI. V was clipped by 9 bases and J by 2 bases, with 13 bases between them. This CDR3 contains 14 residues. The CDR3 DNA reads TGTGCCAGTTCAGTTCTGAGCACTAATGAAAAACTGTTTTTT. It translates to CASSVLSTNEKLFF.

The V gene is TRBV18, the J gene TRBJ1-5; no definite D call. This CDR3 is 15 amino acids long. CDR1 is KGHSH, CDR2 LQKENI, per germline. The V end was cut by 6 bases, the J end by 0 bases, with 12 bases between. CDR3 coding DNA: TGTGCCAGCTCTCCGAGCGGTTATAGCAATCAGCCCCAGCATTTT. As protein: CASSPSGYSNQPQHF.

The chain is built from TRBV18 and TRBJ2-3; D is unresolved. V gave up 3 bases and J gave up 6 bases, with 4 bases separating them. The CDR3 length is 11 residues. Germline CDR1 and CDR2: KGHSH and LQKENI. The DNA of the CDR3 is TGTGCCAGCTCACCGAGGGATACGCAGTATTTT. Translated, it gives CASSPRDTQYF.

V usage is TRBV2 and J usage is TRBJ2-2; no clear D. Trimming shortened V by 6 bases and J by 0 bases, and 8 bases separated the two germline ends. The CDR3 length is 14 residues. Germline lookup yields CDR1 SNHLY and CDR2 FYNNEI. This chain's CDR3 is CASRSPANTGELFF. As DNA, the CDR3 is TGTGCCAGCAGAAGTCCTGCGAACACCGGGGAGCTGTTTTTT. Filled out from reference TRBV2 and TRBJ2-2, the complete variable domain reads EPEVTQTPSHQVTQMGQEVILRCVPISNHLYFYWYRQILGQKVEFLVSFYNNEISEKSEIFDDQFSVERPDGSNFTLKIRSTKLEDSAMYFCASRSPANTGELFFGEGSRLTVL.

This chain connects TRBV28 to TRBJ1-5; D possibly corresponds to TRBD1 (5 bases). The germline V gene has CDR1 MDHEN and CDR2 SYDVKM. V gave up 3 bases and J gave up 0 bases, with 12 bases separating them. The CDR3 has 16 amino acids. The CDR3 protein is CASSLLGTASNQPQHF. In nucleotides, the CDR3 is TGTGCCAGCAGTTTGCTCGGGACGGCTAGCAATCAGCCCCAGCATTTT.

This clone was counted once. The chain joins TRBV18 to TRBJ2-4; D is unclear. Germline assignment: CDR1 KGHSH and CDR2 LQKENI. This CDR3 spans 13 amino acids. Between the trimmed V and J ends, which lost 1 base and 8 bases, there was a span of 9 bases. DNA for the CDR3: TGTGCCAGCTCACCACTGGATCGGGACATTCAGTACTTC. Translated: CASSPLDRDIQYF.

The rearrangement joins TRBV2 to TRBJ1-6, with a weak D call TRBD1 (5 bases). Germline CDR1 and CDR2: SNHLY and FYNNEI. V lost 3 bases and J 9 bases, leaving 12 bases between the germline ends. The CDR3 runs to 14 residues. The CDR3 sequence is CASSEGVPGSPLHF. As DNA, the CDR3 is TGTGCCAGCAGTGAGGGGGTCCCAGGTTCACCCCTCCACTTT.

This CDR3 is CASSYMGYGYTF. In DNA form, the CDR3 reads TGTGCCAGCAGTTATATGGGTTATGGCTACACCTTC. The gene calls are TRBV6-5 and TRBJ1-2; D ambiguous. Germline CDR1 MNHEY, CDR2 SVGAGI. Trimming removed 3 bases from V and 5 bases from J, with 7 bases in between. This CDR3 has 12 amino acids.